A single sample is the source of the 9 T cell receptor beta chains below, sequenced in a study of T cells in tuberculosis. Produced via immunoSEQ multiplex PCR; TCRdb's table is partial and in-frame only. The sample has about 38,000 clones; roughly 94% are singletons. The time point was: new active TB diagnosis, blood taken before or within 7 days of starting treatment. The material sequenced was PBMCs, taken at tuberculosis diagnosis. These receptors were obtained from an adult with tuberculosis.

V gene TRBV5-1 combines with J gene TRBJ1-4, with D uncertain. V lost 0 bases and J lost 8, with 11 bases in between. The CDR3 is 14 residues long. Looked up from germline, CDR1 is SGHRS and CDR2 is YFSETQ. CDR3 residues: CASSLGGKEEKLFF. Here the CDR3 DNA reads TGCGCCAGCAGCTTGGGAGGGAAGGAGGAAAAACTGTTTTTT.

The V gene is TRBV10-2, the J gene TRBJ2-7; 8 bases align to TRBD1. The CDR3 contains 15 residues. Germline CDR1 is WSHSY and CDR2 is SAAADI. J lost 0 bases, V lost 2 bases, and 3 bases had no gene match. The CDR3 protein is CASSEGQGFSYEQYF. The CDR3 coding sequence is TGCGCCAGCAGTGAGGGACAGGGATTCTCCTACGAGCAGTACTTC.

This sequence joins TRBV7-2 and TRBJ2-5, with 8 bases fitting TRBD2. Germline CDR1 reads SGHTA; CDR2 reads FQGNSA. This CDR3 contains 15 residues. The junction had 6 bases not matched to a gene; V was cut back by 1 base and J by 5 bases. The CDR3 DNA follows: TGTGCCAGCAGCTTAGGGAGCGGGGGTAAGGAGACCCAGTACTTC. It specifies CASSLGSGGKETQYF.

The J gene is TRBJ2-3, the V gene TRBV11-3; D is perhaps TRBD2 (5 bases). The CDR3 runs 16 residues. The V end lost 0 bases, the J end lost 0 bases, and 10 bases lay between the germline ends. CDR1 and CDR2 (germline): SGHNT, YENEEA. The CDR3, as DNA: TGTGCCAGCAGCTTAGATTGGAGCGGTAGCACAGATACGCAGTATTTT. This translates into CASSLDWSGSTDTQYF.

The genes are TRBV6-1 and TRBJ1-2, with D unresolved. Trimming left V 4 bases short and J 0 bases short, with 6 bases between. The CDR3 runs 13 residues. Germline loops: CDR1 MNHNS, CDR2 SASEGT. CDR3 amino acids: CASSATANYGYTF. The CDR3 DNA follows: TGTGCCAGCAGTGCAACAGCTAACTATGGCTACACCTTC.

The V call is TRBV7-6, the J call TRBJ2-5, with D unresolved. CDR3 size: 16 residues. V gave up 1 base and J gave up 5 bases, with 17 bases separating them. Germline V gene lookup returns CDR1 SGHVS and CDR2 FNYEAQ. The CDR3 bases are TGTGCCAGCAGCTTAGGTTCCGGTTTTTCCAGGGAGACCCAGTACTTC. This sequence encodes CASSLGSGFSRETQYF.

The chain uses TRBV18 and TRBJ2-7; 7 bases agree with TRBD1. V lost 5 bases to trimming and J lost 5 bases; unmatched junction nucleotides: 3. The CDR3 consists of 12 residues. Germline assignment: CDR1 KGHSH and CDR2 LQKENI. DNA of the CDR3: TGTGCCAGCTCAAACAGGGGCGACGAGCAGTACTTC. Translated, it gives CASSNRGDEQYF.

As concerns this clone: This sample also contains other DNA sequences that code for the same CDR3. J is TRBJ2-3 and V is TRBV27; D possibly corresponds to TRBD1 (6 bases). This CDR3 contains 14 residues. V was trimmed by 5 bases and J by 8 bases, leaving 17 bases between them. Germline-derived CDR1 and CDR2 are MNHEY and SMNVEV (reference sequence). This chain's CDR3 is CASSPERTGSTQYF. The CDR3 nucleotides are TGTGCCAGCAGTCCGGAAAGAACAGGGAGTACGCAGTATTTT.

V usage is TRBV5-1 and J usage is TRBJ2-1, with TRBD1 matching 11 bases. V gave up 3 bases and J gave up 6 bases; unmatched junction bases: 2. Germline CDR1 and CDR2: SGHRS and YFSETQ. The CDR3 contains 14 residues. The CDR3 sequence: CASSSGTGGNEQFF. The CDR3 nucleotides read TGCGCCAGCAGCTCCGGGACAGGGGGCAATGAGCAGTTCTTC.